This is a list of T cell receptor beta chains from one sample in a study of T cells in Graves' hyperthyroidism and ophthalmopathy. MiXCR, run by TCRdb on the multiplex PCR reads, gives a single entry per CDR3 protein. This sample yields a few hundred thousand distinct CDR3 sequences, of which more than 15% are seen a single time; about 51% belongs to the top ten. The sequenced sample consisted of blood. The receptors shown here come from a woman aged 60 to 75 with Graves' ophthalmopathy. CDR3s include the opening cysteine and the closing phenylalanine or tryptophan. A D gene is named only where the DNA matches it firmly. Size values are once, few and many counts, or a class for expanded clones, and some rows have none.

CDR3: CSAKDRGGGNQPQHF; DNA: TGCAGTGCCAAGGACAGGGGTGGTGGCAATCAGCCCCAGCATTTT; D: TRBD1; J: TRBJ1-5; V: TRBV20-1; size: many
CDR3: CSVWGLAGGESYNEQFF; DNA: TGCAGCGTTTGGGGACTAGCGGGAGGGGAGTCCTACAATGAGCAGTTCTTC; D: TRBD2; J: TRBJ2-1; V: TRBV29-1; size: many
CDR3: CASSFRLGGPDTQYF; DNA: TGTGCCAGCAGTTTCCGACTAGGCGGGCCAGATACGCAGTATTTT; D: NA; J: TRBJ2-3; V: TRBV27; size: many
CDR3: CASSLKGTENEKLFF; DNA: TGTGCCAGCAGCTTAAAGGGGACAGAAAATGAAAAACTGTTTTTT; D: TRBD1; J: TRBJ1-4; V: TRBV7-2; size: many
CDR3: CASSLRRVGGSPLHF; DNA: TGCGCCAGCAGCTTGCGTCGGGTAGGAGGTTCACCCCTCCACTTT; D: NA; J: TRBJ1-6; V: TRBV5-1; size: many
CDR3: CSAEGQGLTEAFF; DNA: TGCAGTGCGGAAGGACAGGGCTTAACTGAAGCTTTCTTT; D: TRBD1; J: TRBJ1-1; V: TRBV20-1; size: many
CDR3: CASSLGAGTGEQYF; DNA: TGTGCCAGCAGCTTAGGGGCAGGGACGGGGGAGCAGTACTTC; D: NA; J: TRBJ2-7; V: TRBV7-3; size: many
CDR3: CSATGGGVSEQFF; DNA: TGCAGTGCTACCGGCGGGGGGGTCAGTGAGCAGTTCTTC; D: TRBD2; J: TRBJ2-1; V: TRBV20-1; size: NA
CDR3: CASSLAGTGNTIYF; DNA: TGTGCCAGCAGTTTAGCAGGGACTGGAAACACCATATATTTT; D: NA; J: TRBJ1-3; V: TRBV6-1; size: few
CDR3: CASSPSLTGNEQYF; DNA: TGTGCCAGCAGCCCGAGCCTGACAGGGAACGAGCAGTACTTC; D: TRBD1; J: TRBJ2-7; V: TRBV14; size: few
CDR3: CASSSDRDGLTDTQYF; DNA: TGTGCCAGCAGCTCCGACAGGGATGGCCTCACAGATACGCAGTATTTT; D: TRBD1; J: TRBJ2-3; V: TRBV9; size: NA